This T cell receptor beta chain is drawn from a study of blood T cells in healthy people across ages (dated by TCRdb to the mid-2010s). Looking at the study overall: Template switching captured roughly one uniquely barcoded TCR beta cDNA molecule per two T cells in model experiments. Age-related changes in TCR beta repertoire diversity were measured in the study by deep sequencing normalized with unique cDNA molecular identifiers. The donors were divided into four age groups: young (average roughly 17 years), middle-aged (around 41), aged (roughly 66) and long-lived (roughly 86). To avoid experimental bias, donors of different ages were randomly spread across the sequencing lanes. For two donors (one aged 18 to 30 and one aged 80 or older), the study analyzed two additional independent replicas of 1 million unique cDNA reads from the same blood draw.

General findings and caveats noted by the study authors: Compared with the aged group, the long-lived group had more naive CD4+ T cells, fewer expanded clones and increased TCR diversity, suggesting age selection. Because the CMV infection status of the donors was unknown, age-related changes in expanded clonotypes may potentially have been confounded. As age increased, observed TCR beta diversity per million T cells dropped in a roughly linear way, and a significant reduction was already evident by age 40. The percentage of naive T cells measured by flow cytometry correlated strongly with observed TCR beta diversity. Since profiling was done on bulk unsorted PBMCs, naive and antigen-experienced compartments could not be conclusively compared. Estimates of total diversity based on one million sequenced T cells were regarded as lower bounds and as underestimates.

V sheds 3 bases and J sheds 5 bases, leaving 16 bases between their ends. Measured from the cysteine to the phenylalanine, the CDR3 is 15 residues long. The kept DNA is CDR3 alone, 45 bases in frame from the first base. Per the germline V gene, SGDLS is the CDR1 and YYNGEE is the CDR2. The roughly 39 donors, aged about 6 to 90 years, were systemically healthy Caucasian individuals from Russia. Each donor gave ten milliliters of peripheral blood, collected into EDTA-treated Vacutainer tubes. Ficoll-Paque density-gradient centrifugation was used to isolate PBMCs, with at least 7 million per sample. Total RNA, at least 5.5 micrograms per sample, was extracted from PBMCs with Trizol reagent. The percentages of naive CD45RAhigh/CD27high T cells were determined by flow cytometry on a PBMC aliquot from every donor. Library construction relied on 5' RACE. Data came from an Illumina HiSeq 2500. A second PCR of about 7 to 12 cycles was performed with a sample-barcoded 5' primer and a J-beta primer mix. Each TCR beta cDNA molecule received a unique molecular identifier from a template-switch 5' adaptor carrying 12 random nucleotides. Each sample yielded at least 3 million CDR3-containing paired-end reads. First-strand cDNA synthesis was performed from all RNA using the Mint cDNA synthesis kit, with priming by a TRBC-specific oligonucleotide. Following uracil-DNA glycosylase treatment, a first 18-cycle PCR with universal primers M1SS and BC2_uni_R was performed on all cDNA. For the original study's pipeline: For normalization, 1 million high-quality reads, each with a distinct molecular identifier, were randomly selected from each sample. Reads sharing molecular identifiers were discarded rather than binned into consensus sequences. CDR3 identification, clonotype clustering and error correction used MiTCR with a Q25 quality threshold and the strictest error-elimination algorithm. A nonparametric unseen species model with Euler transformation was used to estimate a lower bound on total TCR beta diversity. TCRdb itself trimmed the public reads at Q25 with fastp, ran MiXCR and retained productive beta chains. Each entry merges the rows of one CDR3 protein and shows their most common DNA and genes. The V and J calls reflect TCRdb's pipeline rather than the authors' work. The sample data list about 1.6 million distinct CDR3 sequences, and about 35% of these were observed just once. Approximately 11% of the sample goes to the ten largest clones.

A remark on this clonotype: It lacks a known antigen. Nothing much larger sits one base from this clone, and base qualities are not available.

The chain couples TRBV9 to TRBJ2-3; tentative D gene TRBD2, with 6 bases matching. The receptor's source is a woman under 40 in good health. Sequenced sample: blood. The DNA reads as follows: TGTGCCAGCAGCGCAAGGGACTCCCAGGGAGATACGCAGTATTTT. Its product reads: CASSARDSQGDTQYF.